Below are 22 T cell receptor beta chains sequenced from a single sample in a study of CD8 T cells in ankylosing spondylitis. TCRdb re-analysed the 5' RACE reads in MiXCR, keeping a single row per CDR3 protein. The sample contains about 130,000 distinct CDR3 sequences, around 9% of which appear only once. The sample was blood, either unsorted or a sorted T cell fraction (not recorded which). The receptor set was obtained from a male donor with ankylosing spondylitis or in good health (not recorded which).

This clonotype was seen many times. V gene TRBV27 combines with J gene TRBJ2-1; possible D gene TRBD2, 6 bases. There are 14 residues in the CDR3. V gave up 8 bases and J gave up 3 bases, with 14 bases separating them. Per the germline V gene, CDR1 is MNHEY and CDR2 is SMNVEV (reference sequence). CDR3 sequence reads: CASRWGTGYNEQFF. Here the CDR3 DNA reads TGTGCCAGCCGGTGGGGGACTGGCTACAATGAGCAGTTCTTC.

This clonotype was detected ten times or more. This chain links TRBV21-1 with TRBJ2-7; the DNA was not compared with TRBD2, the D call given in the table. TRBV21-1 is listed as a pseudogene. The CDR3 length is 19 residues. This CDR3 reads CASSKNLVPRSRVFYEQYF. DNA of the CDR3: TGTGCCAGCAGCAAAAATCTAGTTCCTCGGAGTAGGGTTTTCTACGAGCAGTACTTC.

The rearrangement joins TRBV20-1 to TRBJ2-7; D may be TRBD2 (6 bases). Germline assignment: CDR1 DFQATT and CDR2 SNEGSKA (reference sequence). The CDR3 extends over 15 amino acids. The V and J ends lost 0 bases and 3 bases respectively, with 15 bases between them. CDR3 in amino acids: CSARDSKGLDYEQYF. The CDR3 coding sequence is TGCAGTGCTAGAGATTCTAAGGGACTCGACTACGAGCAGTACTTC.

This clonotype occurred many times. The chain joins TRBV5-5 to TRBJ1-5, with 10 bases fitting TRBD1. Trimming cost V 2 bases and J 2 bases; bases outside gene matches: 7. The CDR3 has 17 amino acids. Germline values: CDR1 SGHKS, CDR2 YYEKEE (reference sequence). The CDR3 bases are TGTGCCAGCAGCTTTACGGGACAGGGGTCTGGCAATCAGCCCCAGCATTTT. The encoded protein is CASSFTGQGSGNQPQHF.

The V gene is TRBV12-3 or TRBV12-4, the J gene TRBJ2-5; D remains unclear. The CDR3 covers 15 residues. Trimming removed 6 bases from V and 5 bases from J, with 19 bases in between. The CDR3, as DNA: TGTGCCAGCAGCCTCAGAGGCACGGGCGTGGAGACCCAGTACTTC. Protein sequence: CASSLRGTGVETQYF.

This clonotype was seen many times. V and J are TRBV20-1 and TRBJ2-7, with a possible D match to TRBD1 (5 bases). Trimming took off 2 bases at V and 5 bases at J, with 10 bases between the two ends. CDR1 DFQATT and CDR2 SNEGSKA come from the germline V gene (reference sequence). The CDR3 contains 12 residues. In nucleotides, the CDR3 is TGCAGTGCTAGACAGGGCAGTGACGAGCAGTACTTC. It specifies CSARQGSDEQYF.

This clonotype was observed many times. The chain uses TRBV12-3 or TRBV12-4 and TRBJ2-1, with D uncertain. The CDR3 contains 16 residues. Trimming cost V 1 base and J 3 bases, with 13 bases left between them. The CDR3 here is CASSLGAGAFYNEQFF. The CDR3 region has the DNA TGTGCCAGCAGTTTAGGTGCCGGTGCCTTCTACAATGAGCAGTTCTTC.

This clonotype showed up many times. This chain uses TRBV12-3 or TRBV12-4 with TRBJ1-6; D ambiguous. The length of the CDR3 is 13 residues. V was clipped by 2 bases and J by 7 bases, with 6 bases between them. In DNA, the CDR3 is TGTGCCAGCAGTTTATTTGAGAATTCACCCCTCCACTTT. This gives the protein CASSLFENSPLHF.

This clonotype occurred a few times. CDR3 loop: CSVGQGDTEAFF. CDR3 nucleotides: TGCAGCGTTGGACAGGGTGACACTGAAGCTTTCTTT. This chain connects TRBV29-1 to TRBJ1-1; the match to TRBD1 covers 7 bases. Germline V gene data show CDR1 as SQVTM and CDR2 as ANQGSEA. CDR3 length: 12 amino acids. V lost 4 bases to trimming and J lost 3 bases; unmatched junction nucleotides: 2.

This clonotype occurred a few times. The chain joins TRBV4-3 to TRBJ1-6; D call uncertain. Per germline, CDR1 LGHNA and CDR2 YSLEER. V was pared by 3 bases and J by 3 bases, with 15 bases between. The CDR3 sequence is 17 residues long. In nucleotides, the CDR3 is TGCGCCAGCAGCCAGCGGACTCAAGGGTTCTATAATTCACCCCTCCACTTT. Amino acid sequence: CASSQRTQGFYNSPLHF.

Ten or more counts support this clonotype. Compared with germline, one end of the junction differs, possibly owing to a read error. The chain is built from TRBV7-7 and TRBJ2-5; D call uncertain. This CDR3 contains 14 residues. Germline V CDR1 and CDR2: SSHAT, FNYEAQ (reference sequence). The CDR3 loop is CASSLEAGQETQYF. The CDR3 coding sequence is TGTGCTAGCAGCTTAGAGGCCGGACAAGAGACCCAGTACTTC.

Many counts were recorded for this clonotype. The rearrangement joins TRBV7-8 to TRBJ2-1, with TRBD2 matching 16 bases. CDR3 length: 19 amino acids. The germline CDR1 and CDR2 sequences are SGHVS and FQNEAQ. The trim removed 0 bases at V and 7 bases at J, leaving 9 bases unmatched. The CDR3 bases are TGTGCCAGCAGCTTAGCGACGGCGGGACTAGCGGGAGGGAGGAATGAGCAGTTCTTC. Protein sequence: CASSLATAGLAGGRNEQFF.

In this sample, this clonotype turned up many times. In DNA, the CDR3 is TGTGCCAGCAGCTCGGGACAGTCGAACACCGGGGAGCTGTTTTTT. Protein product: CASSSGQSNTGELFF. The chain employs TRBV7-2 and TRBJ2-2; 7 nucleotides align to TRBD1. Germline values: CDR1 SGHTA, CDR2 FQGNSA. Trimming removed 4 bases from V and 0 bases from J; junction bases left unmatched: 2. The CDR3 is made up of 15 amino acids.

This clonotype was detected a few times. This rearrangement joins TRBV4-2 to TRBJ1-5; TRBD1 might be the D (5 bases). Germline V gene data show CDR1 as LGHNA and CDR2 as YNFKEQ. V lost 0 bases to trimming and J lost 0 bases, with 12 bases between them. This CDR3 region has 17 residues. The CDR3 DNA sequence: TGTGCCAGCAGCCAAGAAACAGGTATAAATAGCAATCAGCCCCAGCATTTT. Translated: CASSQETGINSNQPQHF.

At least ten counts were recorded for this clonotype. DNA for the CDR3: TGTGCCAGCAGTTGGCTAGCGGGAGATACGCAGTATTTT. Translating gives CASSWLAGDTQYF. The chain employs TRBV27 and TRBJ2-3, with 8 bases lining up with TRBD2. CDR1 is MNHEY, CDR2 SMNVEV, per germline (reference sequence). V shed 4 bases, J shed 5 bases, and the junction held 2 bases outside the gene matches. The CDR3 covers 13 residues.

About this clonotype itself: A much bigger clone sits one base away, suggesting this may be a read error. The rearrangement uses TRBV27 and TRBJ1-5; possibly TRBD1 for D (5 bases). The CDR3 totals 15 residues. V dropped 6 bases and J dropped 2 bases, with 14 bases sitting between them. Per germline, CDR1 MNHEY and CDR2 SMNVEV (reference sequence). The DNA of the CDR3 is TGTGCCAGCAGAAAGAAAGGGGACGGCAATCAGCCCCAGCATTTT. This translates into CASRKKGDGNQPQHF.

This clonotype was detected many times. The CDR3: CACIQRELPFF. As DNA, the CDR3 is TGTGCCTGCATCCAGCGGGAGTTACCGTTCTTC. The V call is TRBV30, the J call TRBJ2-1, with 8 positions matching TRBD2. The CDR3 runs 11 residues. V trimming: 6 bases; J trimming: 15 bases; junction bases outside the gene matches: 10. Germline V gene data show CDR1 as GTSNPN and CDR2 as SVGIG (reference sequence).

This clonotype was detected many times. This chain connects TRBV5-6 to TRBJ1-1; D remains unclear. The V gene lost 4 bases and the J gene lost 1 base, with 11 bases spanning the gap. Germline V gene lookup returns CDR1 SGHDT and CDR2 YYEEEE. CDR3 length: 14 residues. The CDR3 DNA sequence: TGTGCCAGCAGCAGGGAAAGATGGAACACTGAAGCTTTCTTT. It yields the protein CASSRERWNTEAFF.

This clonotype was recorded many times. The chain is built from TRBV29-1 and TRBJ1-4; no definite D call. Trimming stripped 3 bases from V and 2 bases from J, with 10 bases between. The germline V gene encodes CDR1 SQVTM and CDR2 ANQGSEA. The length of the CDR3 is 14 residues. The CDR3 nucleotides are TGCAGCGTTGACAACGGAAAGACTAATGAAAAACTGTTTTTT. As protein: CSVDNGKTNEKLFF.

This clonotype was picked up a small number of times. This chain connects TRBV20-1 to TRBJ2-1; 10 bases are a match to TRBD2. This CDR3 is built from 15 residues. Germline V CDR1 and CDR2: DFQATT, SNEGSKA (reference sequence). With 2 bases clipped from V and 5 bases from J, the junction kept 6 bases outside the gene matches. CDR3 protein: CSARPPSGGNNEQFF. The CDR3 bases are TGCAGTGCTAGACCCCCTAGCGGGGGAAACAATGAGCAGTTCTTC.

This clonotype was counted many times. This rearrangement joins TRBV28 to TRBJ2-4, with 8 bases lining up with TRBD1. The trim removed 1 base at V and 3 bases at J, leaving 5 bases unmatched. The germline V gene has CDR1 MDHEN and CDR2 SYDVKM. This CDR3 contains 16 residues. The CDR3, as DNA: TGTGCCAGCAGTTTATTGGCAGGGGGCGTCAAAAACATTCAGTACTTC. Translating gives CASSLLAGGVKNIQYF.

The chain carries TRBV5-5 and TRBJ2-7, with D perhaps given as TRBD1 or TRBD2 (5 bases each). V lost 4 bases to trimming and J lost 5 bases, with 13 bases between them. Germline V CDR1 and CDR2: SGHKS, YYEKEE (reference sequence). This CDR3 has 13 amino acids. The CDR3 spells CASSALGTHEQYF. CDR3 bases: TGTGCCAGCAGCGCACTCGGGACCCACGAGCAGTACTTC.